The rows below give T cell receptor beta chains drawn from one sample of a study of cytomegalovirus exposure and HLA in healthy donors. Sequenced by immunoSEQ multiplex PCR; TCRdb stores in-frame clones only, minus some. This table holds roughly 57,000 clones. Sequencing was carried out using PBMCs. The receptors were gathered from a man in his late teens or twenties in good health and CMV-seropositive. Each CDR3 is given with its conserved first and last residue. Fields, in order: D gene, J gene, V gene, CDR3 protein, CDR3 DNA. D genes are given only for firm matches.

D gene: -
J gene: TRBJ2-6
V gene: TRBV4-1
CDR3 protein: CASSQDAGISGANVLTF
CDR3 DNA: TGCGCCAGCAGCCAAGATGCCGGTATCTCTGGGGCCAACGTCCTGACTTTC

D gene: TRBD1
J gene: TRBJ1-5
V gene: TRBV5-6
CDR3 protein: CASSLGQGDNQPQHF
CDR3 DNA: TGTGCCAGCAGCCTGGGACAGGGAGACAATCAGCCCCAGCATTTT

D gene: TRBD1
J gene: TRBJ2-2
V gene: TRBV7-9
CDR3 protein: CASSLGQGNTGELFF
CDR3 DNA: TGTGCCAGCAGCTTGGGACAGGGGAACACCGGGGAGCTGTTTTTT

D gene: -
J gene: TRBJ2-5
V gene: TRBV7-9
CDR3 protein: CASSQEGGVQETQYF
CDR3 DNA: TGTGCCAGCAGCCAAGAGGGTGGGGTGCAAGAGACCCAGTACTTC

D gene: TRBD1
J gene: TRBJ1-2
V gene: TRBV7-8
CDR3 protein: CASSLSPGQGIYGYTF
CDR3 DNA: TGTGCCAGCAGCTTATCGCCGGGACAGGGTATCTATGGCTACACCTTC

D gene: -
J gene: TRBJ2-3
V gene: TRBV9
CDR3 protein: CASSNSGLTTDTQYF
CDR3 DNA: TGTGCCAGCAGCAACTCTGGACTTACCACAGATACGCAGTATTTT

D gene: -
J gene: TRBJ1-2
V gene: TRBV11-2
CDR3 protein: CASSSQGLGYTF
CDR3 DNA: TGTGCCAGCAGCTCACAGGGATTAGGCTACACCTTC

D gene: TRBD2
J gene: TRBJ2-5
V gene: TRBV28
CDR3 protein: CASSFLLGLAAKVYF
CDR3 DNA: TGTGCCAGCAGTTTCCTGCTCGGGCTAGCGGCGAAGGTGTACTTC

D gene: -
J gene: TRBJ1-2
V gene: TRBV30
CDR3 protein: CAWSVLQGLGYTF
CDR3 DNA: TGTGCCTGGAGTGTATTGCAGGGGTTAGGCTACACCTTC

D gene: TRBD2
J gene: TRBJ2-1
V gene: TRBV5-1
CDR3 protein: CASSLDYRLAGGEQFF
CDR3 DNA: TGCGCCAGCAGCTTAGACTATAGACTAGCGGGAGGGGAGCAGTTCTTC